One sample yielded the 11 T cell receptor beta chains listed below, sequenced in a study of regulatory T cells in long-lasting Graves disease. Building of the TCR beta libraries involved iRepertoire HTBI primers and Arm-PCR of CDR3 regions. TCRdb called the multiplex PCR reads again in MiXCR, with one record for every CDR3 protein. The table includes 300,000 to 400,000 distinct CDR3 sequences, approximately 20% detected once. Time point given: newly diagnosed GD, antithyroid drugs for less than 3 months. Extracted PBMC RNA gave rise to the TCR library. The material sequenced was peripheral blood mononuclear cells (PBMCs), taken at new diagnosis, from a patient treated with antithyroid drugs. The source is a female donor with Graves disease.

This clonotype was detected only once. The junction departs from germline at one end; a sequencing error may be responsible. In DNA form, the CDR3 reads TGCGCCAGCAGTGAGAGGCAGGGGAACACTGGGGAGCTGTTTTTT. Protein sequence: CASSERQGNTGELFF. V gene TRBV10-1 combines with J gene TRBJ2-2, with D tentatively TRBD1 (6 bases). In germline, CDR1 is WNHNN, CDR2 SYGVQD (reference sequence). The CDR3 is made up of 15 amino acids.

This clonotype was counted ten times or more. This chain connects TRBV11-2 to TRBJ1-5; weak D call: TRBD1 (5 bases). The CDR3 totals 21 residues. V lost 2 bases, J lost 0 bases, and 26 bases lay in between. In germline, CDR1 is SGHAT, CDR2 FQNNGV. CDR3 sequence reads: CASSLSIGVQGEDYSNQPQHF. The DNA for the CDR3 is TGTGCCAGCAGCTTATCGATTGGGGTGCAGGGCGAAGACTATAGCAATCAGCCCCAGCATTTT.

This clonotype was detected ten times or more. This sequence joins TRBV28 and TRBJ1-1, with D perhaps TRBD1 (5 bases). This CDR3 has 14 amino acids. Germline CDR1 MDHEN, CDR2 SYDVKM. V was trimmed by 10 bases and J by 2 bases, leaving 17 bases between them. The CDR3 DNA follows: TGTGCCACCAACACCGGACACCCTAACACTGAAGCTTTCTTT. Translating it yields CATNTGHPNTEAFF.

This clonotype was detected a few times. This may be a read error: a much more frequent sequence differs by one nucleotide. This likely comes from a read error, as the CDR3 has no conserved phenylalanine or tryptophan at its end. This sequence joins TRBV12-3 or TRBV12-4 and TRBJ1-1; 7 bases fit TRBD1. CDR3 length: 13 residues. V was pared by 8 bases and J by 3 bases, with 6 bases of the junction left unmatched. The CDR3 protein is CASRDSGYTEAFS. The CDR3 nucleotides read TGTGCCAGCCGGGACAGTGGCTACACTGAAGCTTTCTCT.

This chain links TRBV11-3 with TRBJ1-1; D is possibly TRBD1 (5 bases). Germline V gene lookup returns CDR1 SGHNT and CDR2 YENEEA. The CDR3 consists of 13 residues. The V end was cut by 6 bases, the J end by 6 bases, with 14 bases between. CDR3 sequence reads: CASRPSGGPEAFF. CDR3 DNA sequence: TGTGCCAGCAGACCGTCGGGGGGACCTGAAGCTTTCTTT.

Many counts were recorded for this clonotype. V is TRBV27 and J is TRBJ2-7, with TRBD2 matching over 11 bases. Germline-derived CDR1 and CDR2 are MNHEY and SMNVEV (reference sequence). Unmatched junction bases numbered 8, after V lost 10 bases and J lost 6 bases. This CDR3 is 13 amino acids long. The CDR3 loop is CATYSGRDGEQYF. In DNA, the CDR3 is TGTGCCACCTATAGCGGGAGGGACGGCGAGCAGTACTTC.

This clonotype was counted at least ten times. The chain carries TRBV19 and TRBJ2-5; 7 bases align to TRBD2. CDR1 and CDR2 from the germline V gene are LNHDA and SQIVND (reference sequence). V was pared by 4 bases and J by 2 bases, with 4 bases of the junction left unmatched. The CDR3 loop spans 14 amino acids. The CDR3 sequence is CASSTRDYQETQYF. The CDR3 DNA reads as TGTGCCAGTAGTACCCGGGACTATCAAGAGACCCAGTACTTC.

This clonotype has ten or more counts. This rearrangement joins TRBV6-1 to TRBJ1-1; D uncertain. Trimming took 5 bases from V and 1 from J, leaving 14 bases between them. This CDR3 comprises 15 residues. CDR1 MNHNS and CDR2 SASEGT come from the germline V gene. The CDR3 DNA sequence: TGTGCCAGCAGTCGGACCGTCATGGGGAACACTGAAGCTTTCTTT. This gives the protein CASSRTVMGNTEAFF.

This clonotype came up many times. The V gene is TRBV5-6, the J gene TRBJ2-3; D may be TRBD2 (5 bases). This CDR3 comprises 13 residues. Trimming took 6 bases from V and 7 from J, leaving 15 bases between them. The germline V gene encodes CDR1 SGHDT and CDR2 YYEEEE. CDR3 residues: CASTFLGVHTQYF. CDR3 in DNA: TGTGCCAGCACCTTTCTCGGGGTCCATACGCAGTATTTT.

The table lists this clonotype with many counts. V usage is TRBV29-1 and J usage is TRBJ1-2; weak D call: TRBD1 (6 bases). The CDR3 covers 14 residues. The germline V gene has CDR1 SQVTM and CDR2 ANQGSEA. V was trimmed by 5 bases and J by 7 bases, leaving 20 bases between them. CDR3 in amino acids: CSVPASGASGGYTF. In DNA, the CDR3 is TGCAGCGTTCCAGCCTCGGGGGCGTCGGGTGGCTACACCTTC. The whole variable domain, filled in from reference TRBV29-1 and TRBJ1-2, reads SAVISQKPSRDICQRGTSLTIQCQVDSQVTMMFWYRQQPGQSLTLIATANQGSEATYESGFVIDKFPISRPNLTFSTLTVSNMSPEDSSIYLCSVPASGASGGYTFGSGTRLTVV.

This clonotype came up once. This sequence joins TRBV11-3 and TRBJ1-2; the match to TRBD1 covers 9 bases. The V and J ends lost 0 bases and 8 bases, in that order; junction bases with no gene match: 4. Germline V gene sequence: CDR1 SGHNT, CDR2 YENEEA. The CDR3 has 14 residues. The CDR3 here is CASSLDSGQGGYTF. DNA of the CDR3: TGTGCCAGCAGCTTAGATTCGGGACAGGGAGGCTACACCTTC.